The table lists the clone carrying this T cell receptor beta chain with a count of one. The CDR3 has 13 residues. Unmatched junction bases numbered 5, after V lost 4 bases and J lost 14 bases. In germline, CDR1 is LGHDT, CDR2 YNNKEL (reference sequence). Source study methods: Nucleated cell number was recorded as an estimate derived from reference gene primer amplification. TCRdb's copy holds only in-frame clones and misses some; the assay was immunoSEQ multiplex PCR. Clonal size and the V and J genes are those of that table, whereas D and trimming came from the DNA. The table includes 250,000 to 300,000 clones, approximately 86% detected once. This record belongs to a study of blood T cell repertoires in COVID-19. Looking at the study overall: Sample material is recorded as cDNA or gDNA derived from T cells, B-cell-depleted T cells, or PBMCs.

This TCR came from an older woman with COVID-19, enrolled during active disease. The specimen sequenced was peripheral blood. This rearrangement joins TRBV3-1 (or the pseudogene TRBV3-2) to TRBJ2-3; TRBD2 aligns across 14 bases. CDR3 in amino acids: CASSPRTSGGTYF. In DNA form, the CDR3 reads TGTGCCAGCAGCCCTAGGACTAGCGGGGGGACGTATTTT.